Listed below are T cell receptor beta chains from one sample, sequenced in a study of beta chain features in type 1 diabetes. Repertoires were generated with immunoSEQ multiplex PCR, while TCRdb's copy carries only in-frame clones and drops some. This table holds roughly 130,000 clones, roughly a tenth found once. The sequencing input was central memory CD4+ T cells from blood. The source of these receptors is a man younger than 35 in good health. Both conserved end residues are part of each CDR3. A D gene is named only where the DNA matches it firmly. The listing skips clone size in some rows; elsewhere it reads once, few, many or a size class.

j_call: TRBJ2-7
d_call: TRBD2
v_call: TRBV6-5
clone_size: -
cdr3_nt: TGTGCCAGAAGCCCGGGGGGTTGCCCCTACGAGCAGTACTTC
cdr3_aa: CARSPGGCPYEQYF

j_call: TRBJ2-1
d_call: TRBD2
v_call: TRBV7-9
clone_size: many
cdr3_nt: TGTGCCAGCAGCCGGCTAGCGGGGGGGCCTGGTGAGCAGTTCTTC
cdr3_aa: CASSRLAGGPGEQFF

j_call: TRBJ2-5
d_call: -
v_call: TRBV11-2
clone_size: -
cdr3_nt: TGTGCCAGCACCCGTAACAGCCAAGAGACCCAGTACTTC
cdr3_aa: CASTRNSQETQYF

j_call: TRBJ2-5
d_call: TRBD2
v_call: TRBV28
clone_size: -
cdr3_nt: TGTGCCAGCAGTCCCGGTGGAGCGGGGCCGCAGACCCAGTACTTC
cdr3_aa: CASSPGGAGPQTQYF

j_call: TRBJ1-1
d_call: -
v_call: TRBV7-2
clone_size: few
cdr3_nt: TGTGCCAGCAGCTTAACGAGCAATTTGAACACTGAAGCTTTCTTT
cdr3_aa: CASSLTSNLNTEAFF

j_call: TRBJ2-7
d_call: TRBD1
v_call: TRBV6-1
clone_size: -
cdr3_nt: TGTGCCAGCAGTGAAATTTTTGGGACAGGGTTCCACGAGCAGTACTTC
cdr3_aa: CASSEIFGTGFHEQYF

j_call: TRBJ1-2
d_call: -
v_call: TRBV7-9
clone_size: few
cdr3_nt: TGTGCCAGCAGCCTACAGGAAAACTATGGCTACACCTTC
cdr3_aa: CASSLQENYGYTF

j_call: TRBJ1-6
d_call: -
v_call: TRBV14
clone_size: many
cdr3_nt: TGTGCCAGCAGCCAAGATCTAAGGGGTGCACCCCTCCACTTT
cdr3_aa: CASSQDLRGAPLHF

j_call: TRBJ2-3
d_call: -
v_call: TRBV5-6
clone_size: few
cdr3_nt: TGTGCCAGCAGCCGGACAGATACGCAGTATTTT
cdr3_aa: CASSRTDTQYF

j_call: TRBJ2-3
d_call: TRBD1
v_call: TRBV30
clone_size: few
cdr3_nt: TGTGCCTGGGGGGGACAGAGCACAGATACGCAGTATTTT
cdr3_aa: CAWGGQSTDTQYF

j_call: TRBJ1-2
d_call: TRBD1
v_call: TRBV9
clone_size: few
cdr3_nt: TGTGCCAGCAGCTCAAGACAGGGCGTCGGTGGCTACACCTTC
cdr3_aa: CASSSRQGVGGYTF

j_call: TRBJ2-3
d_call: -
v_call: TRBV7-6
clone_size: few
cdr3_nt: TGTGCCAGCAGCTTCCGATCCCAGGGAGATACGCAGTATTTT
cdr3_aa: CASSFRSQGDTQYF

j_call: TRBJ1-5
d_call: TRBD1
v_call: TRBV18
clone_size: -
cdr3_nt: TGTGCCAGCTCACTTACAGGGGATAGCAATCAGCCCCAGCATTTT
cdr3_aa: CASSLTGDSNQPQHF

j_call: TRBJ2-7
d_call: TRBD2
v_call: TRBV7-8
clone_size: -
cdr3_nt: TGTGCCAGCAGCTTCGGAGCGGGGTCCTACGAGCAGTACTTC
cdr3_aa: CASSFGAGSYEQYF

j_call: TRBJ2-7
d_call: TRBD1
v_call: TRBV14
clone_size: few
cdr3_nt: TGTGCCAGCAGCCTCAAAACAGGGGGATTCACCTACGAGCAGTACTTC
cdr3_aa: CASSLKTGGFTYEQYF

j_call: TRBJ1-6
d_call: TRBD1
v_call: TRBV6-4
clone_size: few
cdr3_nt: TGTGCCAGCAGTGATGCCTCCGGGACAGGGGGTTCACCCCTCCACTTT
cdr3_aa: CASSDASGTGGSPLHF

j_call: TRBJ2-6
d_call: -
v_call: TRBV10-3
clone_size: few
cdr3_nt: TGTGCCATCAGTGGCTTTGTAGGGGGTAGCTCTGGGGCCAACGTCCTGACTTTC
cdr3_aa: CAISGFVGGSSGANVLTF

j_call: TRBJ2-1
d_call: -
v_call: TRBV4-3
clone_size: few
cdr3_nt: TGCGCCAGCAGCCAAGAAGTGGGGCGGGGAGCCACCTACAATGAGCAGTTCTTC
cdr3_aa: CASSQEVGRGATYNEQFF

j_call: TRBJ2-7
d_call: -
v_call: TRBV21-1
clone_size: few
cdr3_nt: TGTGCCAGCAGCAAAGGAAGACAGGGGCGCTACGAGCAGTACTTC
cdr3_aa: CASSKGRQGRYEQYF

j_call: TRBJ1-4
d_call: TRBD1
v_call: TRBV5-1
clone_size: few
cdr3_nt: TGCGCCAGCAGCGTGACAGGGAGTGGTGAAAAACTGTTTTTT
cdr3_aa: CASSVTGSGEKLFF

j_call: TRBJ2-1
d_call: -
v_call: TRBV7-2
clone_size: -
cdr3_nt: TGTGCCAGCAGGCCACAAAGTGCCCCTTACAATGAGCAGTTCTTC
cdr3_aa: CASRPQSAPYNEQFF

j_call: TRBJ2-5
d_call: TRBD2
v_call: TRBV5-4
clone_size: -
cdr3_nt: TGTGCCAGCAGCTTGCGATGGACTAGCGGGGGGGCCCTGGAGACCCAGTACTTC
cdr3_aa: CASSLRWTSGGALETQYF

j_call: TRBJ1-4
d_call: -
v_call: TRBV5-1
clone_size: -
cdr3_nt: TGCGCCAGCAGCCGGGAAGACGCAACTAATGAAAAACTGTTTTTT
cdr3_aa: CASSREDATNEKLFF

j_call: TRBJ2-5
d_call: TRBD1
v_call: TRBV10-3
clone_size: few
cdr3_nt: TGTGCCATCCGGACAGGGGATGGAGAGACCCAGTACTTC
cdr3_aa: CAIRTGDGETQYF

j_call: TRBJ2-1
d_call: TRBD2
v_call: TRBV4-3
clone_size: many
cdr3_nt: TGCGCCAGCAGCCAAACTGGGACTAGCGAACACAATGAGCAGTTCTTC
cdr3_aa: CASSQTGTSEHNEQFF

j_call: TRBJ2-5
d_call: TRBD1
v_call: TRBV18
clone_size: -
cdr3_nt: TGTGCCAGCTCACCAGGAATGGGACAGCGCTTTGAGACCCAGTACTTC
cdr3_aa: CASSPGMGQRFETQYF

j_call: TRBJ2-2
d_call: -
v_call: TRBV2
clone_size: -
cdr3_nt: TGTGCCAGCAGGGACAGAAACACCGGGGAGCTGTTTTTT
cdr3_aa: CASRDRNTGELFF

j_call: TRBJ1-1
d_call: -
v_call: TRBV30
clone_size: few
cdr3_nt: TGTGCCTGGACCGGAGGGTTGAACACTGAAGCTTTCTTT
cdr3_aa: CAWTGGLNTEAFF

j_call: TRBJ2-7
d_call: TRBD2
v_call: TRBV4-1
clone_size: few
cdr3_nt: TGCGCCAGCAGCCAAGGACTAGCGGGGGGGTCCTACGAGCAGTACTTC
cdr3_aa: CASSQGLAGGSYEQYF

j_call: TRBJ2-1
d_call: -
v_call: TRBV7-2
clone_size: -
cdr3_nt: TGTGCCAGCACCCCGAGTTACAATGAGCAGTTCTTC
cdr3_aa: CASTPSYNEQFF

j_call: TRBJ2-1
d_call: TRBD1
v_call: TRBV7-2
clone_size: -
cdr3_nt: TGTGCCAGCAGCTCCACAGGGGGCACCTACAATGAGCAGTTCTTC
cdr3_aa: CASSSTGGTYNEQFF

j_call: TRBJ2-5
d_call: -
v_call: TRBV27
clone_size: few
cdr3_nt: TGTGCCAGCAGCCACGAGTCCCGGCAAGAGACCCAGTACTTC
cdr3_aa: CASSHESRQETQYF

j_call: TRBJ2-2
d_call: TRBD1
v_call: TRBV2
clone_size: -
cdr3_nt: TGTGCCAGCAGTGTAGCCCCCGGGACAGGAGAAAACACCGGGGAGCTGTTTTTT
cdr3_aa: CASSVAPGTGENTGELFF

j_call: TRBJ2-2
d_call: TRBD2
v_call: TRBV7-3
clone_size: few
cdr3_nt: TGTGCCAGCAGCTTACGGCGGGGGGGAAACACCGGGGAGCTGTTTTTT
cdr3_aa: CASSLRRGGNTGELFF

j_call: TRBJ2-1
d_call: TRBD2
v_call: TRBV6-6
clone_size: few
cdr3_nt: TGTGCCAGCAGTTCTCCTGGCGGGGGGGCCATCAATGAGCAGTTCTTC
cdr3_aa: CASSSPGGGAINEQFF

j_call: TRBJ1-2
d_call: TRBD1
v_call: TRBV7-8
clone_size: -
cdr3_nt: TGTGCCAGCAGCTTCGACAGGGGGCCACCATATGGCTACACCTTC
cdr3_aa: CASSFDRGPPYGYTF

j_call: TRBJ2-2
d_call: TRBD1
v_call: TRBV5-4
clone_size: -
cdr3_nt: TGTGCCAGCAGCTGGGGACAGATGTCGAACACCGGGGAGCTGTTTTTT
cdr3_aa: CASSWGQMSNTGELFF

j_call: TRBJ2-1
d_call: TRBD2
v_call: TRBV5-1
clone_size: few
cdr3_nt: TGCGCCAGCAGCTGGCGGGGGGACAATGAGCAGTTCTTC
cdr3_aa: CASSWRGDNEQFF

j_call: TRBJ2-7
d_call: TRBD1
v_call: TRBV5-6
clone_size: -
cdr3_nt: TGTGCCAGCAGCCCCATCCGGGACAGGGACTCCTACGAGCAGTACTTC
cdr3_aa: CASSPIRDRDSYEQYF

j_call: TRBJ2-3
d_call: TRBD1
v_call: TRBV19
clone_size: few
cdr3_nt: TGTGCCACCGCCGACAGGGGGGCGTCCACAGATACGCAGTATTTT
cdr3_aa: CATADRGASTDTQYF

j_call: TRBJ2-7
d_call: -
v_call: TRBV7-2
clone_size: -
cdr3_nt: TGTGCCAGCTCTTCATCGATATCGGGCGAGCAGTACTTC
cdr3_aa: CASSSSISGEQYF

j_call: TRBJ2-7
d_call: TRBD2
v_call: TRBV2
clone_size: -
cdr3_nt: TGTGCCAGCACCCCAGGGACTAGCGGATACGAGCAGTACTTC
cdr3_aa: CASTPGTSGYEQYF

j_call: TRBJ2-7
d_call: -
v_call: TRBV19
clone_size: -
cdr3_nt: TGTGCCAGTAGTATTTCCGGAGGGGAGAACTACGAGCAGTACTTC
cdr3_aa: CASSISGGENYEQYF

j_call: TRBJ2-7
d_call: TRBD1
v_call: TRBV7-2
clone_size: few
cdr3_nt: TGTGCCAGCAGCCTGGGACAGATCTACGAGCAGTACTTC
cdr3_aa: CASSLGQIYEQYF

j_call: TRBJ1-5
d_call: -
v_call: TRBV5-4
clone_size: few
cdr3_nt: TGTGCCAGCAGCTTAGCAGGGAATCAGCCCCAGCATTTT
cdr3_aa: CASSLAGNQPQHF

j_call: TRBJ1-2
d_call: -
v_call: TRBV7-8
clone_size: -
cdr3_nt: TGTGCCAGCAGCTTAGGTCGGGTGGGGAGCGGCTACACCTTC
cdr3_aa: CASSLGRVGSGYTF

j_call: TRBJ1-1
d_call: TRBD1
v_call: TRBV7-9
clone_size: -
cdr3_nt: TGTGCCAGCAGCCCACAGGGGGTAGGCACTGAAGCTTTCTTT
cdr3_aa: CASSPQGVGTEAFF

j_call: TRBJ1-2
d_call: TRBD1
v_call: TRBV6-6
clone_size: few
cdr3_nt: TGTGCCAGCACCCTGGGACAGGGCTATGGCTACACCTTC
cdr3_aa: CASTLGQGYGYTF

j_call: TRBJ2-1
d_call: -
v_call: TRBV15
clone_size: many
cdr3_nt: TGTGCCACCAGCAGATTCTCGAAGAGAGAGCAGTTCTTC
cdr3_aa: CATSRFSKREQFF

j_call: TRBJ2-5
d_call: TRBD1
v_call: TRBV29-1
clone_size: many
cdr3_nt: TGCAGCGTTGTGGGACAGATAGAGACCCAGTACTTC
cdr3_aa: CSVVGQIETQYF

j_call: TRBJ2-5
d_call: -
v_call: TRBV5-1
clone_size: few
cdr3_nt: TGCGCCAGCAGCTTGGGAGTATCGTGGGAGACCCAGTACTTC
cdr3_aa: CASSLGVSWETQYF

j_call: TRBJ2-3
d_call: TRBD1
v_call: TRBV28
clone_size: few
cdr3_nt: TGTGCCAGCAGCTCCCAGGGGCCGACAGGGGGTACGCTCACAGATACGCAGTATTTT
cdr3_aa: CASSSQGPTGGTLTDTQYF

j_call: TRBJ2-4
d_call: -
v_call: TRBV7-2
clone_size: few
cdr3_nt: TGTGCCAGCAGCTTAGTACTAGGGGGGGACATTCAGTACTTC
cdr3_aa: CASSLVLGGDIQYF

j_call: TRBJ1-2
d_call: -
v_call: TRBV30
clone_size: few
cdr3_nt: TGTGCCTGGAGTCCCAAGGGGAACTATGGCTACACCTTC
cdr3_aa: CAWSPKGNYGYTF

j_call: TRBJ1-2
d_call: -
v_call: TRBV7-3
clone_size: -
cdr3_nt: TGTGCCAGCAGCCCCCAGCCAGGGGAGAAGACCTTATCTGGCTACACCTTC
cdr3_aa: CASSPQPGEKTLSGYTF